What follows are 21 T cell receptor beta chains derived from one specimen sequenced in a study of T cells in lung cancer brain metastases. Some clones are missing from TCRdb's copy, which holds only in-frame ones; the method was immunoSEQ multiplex PCR. The sample includes some 5,900 clones, 75% to 90% of them seen just once. The sequenced sample consisted of tumor tissue from a brain metastasis. All receptors come from a man between 45 and 60 years old with non-small cell lung cancer that had spread to the brain.

Points on this clone: Because the CDR3's place on the DNA is in doubt, the DNA is left out and the CDR3 is given as listed by TCRdb. The chain uses TRBV19 and TRBJ1-2. The CDR3 sequence runs 13 residues, both termini included. CDR1 and CDR2 from the germline V gene are LNHDA and SQIVND (reference sequence). The CDR3 loop reads CVSSFGAGYGYTF.

Remarks on this clone: This CDR3 is also generated by other DNA sequences in the sample. The V call is TRBV5-6, the J call TRBJ2-4; 12 nucleotides agree with TRBD2. The CDR3 has 19 amino acids. J gave up 0 bases and V 2 bases, and 9 bases lay outside the gene matches. Germline V lookup: CDR1 SGHDT, CDR2 YYEEEE. CDR3 sequence: CASSLGLAGLVLAKNIQYF. In DNA form, the CDR3 reads TGTGCCAGCAGCTTAGGACTAGCGGGACTAGTACTAGCCAAAAACATTCAGTACTTC. The whole variable domain, filled in from reference TRBV5-6 and TRBJ2-4, reads DAGVTQSPTHLIKTRGQQVTLRCSPKSGHDTVSWYQQALGQGPQFIFQYYEEEERQRGNFPDRFSGHQFPNYSSELNVNALLLGDSALYLCASSLGLAGLVLAKNIQYFGAGTRLSVL.

This clone came up a few times. The chain joins TRBV5-4 to TRBJ1-2; no firm D call. The germline gives CDR1 SGHNT, CDR2 YYREEE (reference sequence). The V end was cut by 7 bases, the J end by 2 bases, with 18 bases between. The CDR3 has 15 residues. The CDR3 reads CASSRSADKNYGYTF. The CDR3 bases are TGTGCCAGCTCCCGGTCAGCGGATAAAAACTATGGCTACACCTTC.

To note about this clone: The same CDR3 is also encoded by other DNA sequences in this sample. The chain couples TRBV19 to TRBJ2-3, with TRBD2 matching over 12 bases. The germline V gene has CDR1 LNHDA and CDR2 SQIVND (reference sequence). Trimming removed 4 bases from V and 6 bases from J; junction bases left unmatched: 2. The CDR3 runs to 14 residues. The CDR3 sequence: CASSRTSGVDTQYF. CDR3 nucleotides: TGTGCCAGTAGTAGGACTAGCGGGGTGGATACGCAGTATTTT.

The chain is built from TRBV7-2 and TRBJ1-2; 8 nucleotides match TRBD1. Trimming removed 1 base from V and 7 bases from J; junction bases left unmatched: 8. From germline, CDR1 is SGHTA and CDR2 FQGNSA. CDR3 length: 15 amino acids. This CDR3 is CASSLGRTGGGGYTF. The CDR3 DNA reads as TGTGCCAGCAGCTTAGGCCGTACAGGGGGTGGTGGCTACACCTTC. Complete variable domain (other parts from reference TRBV7-2 and TRBJ1-2): GAGVSQSPSNKVTEKGKDVELRCDPISGHTALYWYRQSLGQGLEFLIYFQGNSAPDKSGLPSDRFSAERTGGSVSTLTIQRTQQEDSAVYLCASSLGRTGGGGYTFGSGTRLTVV.

The J gene is TRBJ1-2, the V gene TRBV5-6; D is perhaps TRBD1 (6 bases). Germline V gene sequence: CDR1 SGHDT, CDR2 YYEEEE. V gave up 4 bases and J gave up 6 bases, with 13 bases separating them. The CDR3 consists of 13 residues. CDR3 DNA sequence: TGTGCCAGCAGCGCGGTTGGACAGCATGGCTACACCTTC. Its protein product is CASSAVGQHGYTF.

The chain uses TRBV2 and TRBJ1-1, with 11 bases fitting TRBD1. The CDR3 runs to 18 residues. V was pared by 0 bases and J by 8 bases, with 14 bases of the junction left unmatched. Germline CDR1 and CDR2: SNHLY and FYNNEI. CDR3 coding DNA: TGTGCCAGCAGTGAAGCGCTCAGTTGGACAGGGGGCTCGTCCGAAGCTTTCTTT. Its protein product is CASSEALSWTGGSSEAFF. Together with reference TRBV2 and TRBJ1-1, the CDR3 gives the full variable domain: EPEVTQTPSHQVTQMGQEVILRCVPISNHLYFYWYRQILGQKVEFLVSFYNNEISEKSEIFDDQFSVERPDGSNFTLKIRSTKLEDSAMYFCASSEALSWTGGSSEAFFGQGTRLTVV.

The chain employs TRBV7-3 and TRBJ1-5; TRBD1 is a possible D gene (5 bases). Germline CDR1 is SGHTA and CDR2 is FQGTGA. The CDR3 covers 15 residues. Trimming shortened V by 1 base and J by 5 bases, and 12 bases separated the two germline ends. The CDR3 sequence: CASSLKRSGDQPQHF. In DNA, the CDR3 is TGTGCCAGCAGCTTAAAAAGATCGGGGGATCAGCCCCAGCATTTT.

The rearrangement joins TRBV6-6 to TRBJ2-2; tentatively, D is TRBD1 or TRBD2 (5 bases each). Trimming removed 6 bases at V and 2 bases at J, with 16 bases between. Germline CDR1 is MNHNY and CDR2 is SVGAGI (reference sequence). CDR3 size: 16 residues. The DNA for the CDR3 is TGTGCCAGCAGCCCGACCGGGGCGTCCAACACCGGGGAGCTGTTTTTT. Translation: CASSPTGASNTGELFF.

The genes are TRBV5-4 and TRBJ2-5, with D perhaps matching TRBD1 (5 bases). V was trimmed by 0 bases and J by 4 bases, leaving 10 bases between them. Looked up from germline, CDR1 is SGHNT and CDR2 is YYREEE (reference sequence). The length of the CDR3 is 14 residues. The CDR3 DNA follows: TGTGCCAGCAGCTTGGGGCAGGGAAGAGAGACCCAGTACTTC. Translation: CASSLGQGRETQYF.

This sequence joins TRBV5-4 and TRBJ2-3; 7 positions agree with TRBD2. CDR1 SGHNT and CDR2 YYREEE come from the germline V gene (reference sequence). The CDR3 is 13 residues long. V was pared by 4 bases and J by 4 bases, with 3 bases of the junction left unmatched. The DNA of the CDR3 is TGTGCCAGCAGCGCAGCGGGGTCAGATACGCAGTATTTT. Translation gives CASSAAGSDTQYF.

This chain uses TRBV2 with TRBJ1-2; no reliable D call. Germline V gene data show CDR1 as SNHLY and CDR2 as FYNNEI. CDR3 size: 13 residues. V was cut by 5 bases and J by 0 bases, with 7 bases left in between. The CDR3 loop is CASSYTANYGYTF. CDR3 DNA sequence: TGTGCCAGCAGTTACACAGCTAACTATGGCTACACCTTC.

A note on this clone: The germline gene is not matched at one end of the junction; a read error may be the cause. The V and J genes are TRBV11-2 and TRBJ2-7; no reliable D call. Germline V gene lookup returns CDR1 SGHAT and CDR2 FQNNGV. The CDR3 runs to 13 residues. CDR3 coding DNA: TGTGCCAGCAGCTTGCAGAGGCGGTACGAGCAATACTTC. This translates into CASSLQRRYEQYF.

The chain combines TRBV30 with TRBJ1-5; no definite D call. CDR3 length: 15 residues. Per the germline V gene, CDR1 is GTSNPN and CDR2 is SVGIG (reference sequence). Trimming pared 5 bases from V and 1 base from J, leaving 15 bases between. The CDR3 region is CAWGLGLGSNQPQHF. The CDR3 nucleotides read TGTGCCTGGGGACTAGGGCTAGGGAGCAATCAGCCCCAGCATTTT.

This chain connects TRBV11-3 to TRBJ2-1, with a possible D match to TRBD1 (5 bases). Trimming left V 1 base short and J 6 bases short, with 10 bases between. Germline V lookup: CDR1 SGHNT, CDR2 YENEEA. The CDR3 length is 14 residues. CDR3 residues: CASSLGRRGNEQFF. In DNA form, the CDR3 reads TGTGCCAGCAGCTTAGGGCGAAGGGGCAATGAGCAGTTCTTC.

The rearrangement links TRBV7-6 to TRBJ2-2, with 7 nucleotides matching TRBD2. The CDR3 totals 14 residues. V lost 1 base to trimming and J lost 5 bases; unmatched junction nucleotides: 1. Germline V gene sequence: CDR1 SGHVS, CDR2 FNYEAQ. The CDR3 coding sequence is TGTGCCAGCAGCTTAGTCGGGGGGACCGGGGAGCTGTTTTTT. The encoded protein is CASSLVGGTGELFF.

The V call is TRBV15, the J call TRBJ1-2; D may be TRBD1 (5 bases). The germline V and J ends were trimmed by 0 bases and 4 bases, with 9 bases remaining between them. Germline CDR1 and CDR2: LNHNV and YYDKDF (reference sequence). CDR3 size: 14 residues. As DNA, the CDR3 is TGTGCCACCAGCAGAGATCAGGGTGGCTATGGCTACACCTTC. This sequence encodes CATSRDQGGYGYTF.

J is TRBJ1-1 and V is TRBV5-1; D is uncertain. The CDR3 contains 17 residues. Per germline, CDR1 SGHRS and CDR2 YFSETQ. The V end lost 3 bases, the J end lost 0 bases, and 18 bases lay between the germline ends. CDR3 protein: CASSSLTGSPLNTEAFF. CDR3 nucleotide sequence: TGCGCCAGCAGCTCATTGACCGGGTCCCCTTTGAACACTGAAGCTTTCTTT. The variable domain in full, with the rest retrieved from reference TRBV5-1 and TRBJ1-1, is KAGVTQTPRYLIKTRGQQVTLSCSPISGHRSVSWYQQTPGQGLQFLFEYFSETQRNKGNFPGRFSGRQFSNSRSEMNVSTLELGDSALYLCASSSLTGSPLNTEAFFGQGTRLTVV.

The chain is built from TRBV21-1 and TRBJ1-3. TRBV21-1 is labeled a pseudogene. The CDR3 sequence is 16 residues long. The CDR3 loop is CASSKDPGYSGNTIYF. The CDR3 DNA reads as TGTGCCAGCAGCAAGGACCCCGGGTACTCTGGAAACACCATATATTTT.

The V and J genes are TRBV5-1 and TRBJ1-4; D is ambiguous. V lost 5 bases to trimming and J lost 7 bases, with 12 bases between them. Germline V gives CDR1 SGHRS, CDR2 YFSETQ. The CDR3 sequence is 13 residues long. CDR3: CASRVSGFEKLFF. CDR3 in DNA: TGCGCCAGCAGAGTTTCTGGGTTTGAAAAACTGTTTTTT.

The CDR3 region is CASSLSQPGANEQFF. CDR3 bases: TGCGCCAGCAGCTTGTCACAACCTGGAGCCAATGAGCAGTTCTTC. The V and J genes are TRBV5-1 and TRBJ2-1, with D unresolved. V dropped 1 base and J dropped 6 bases, with 14 bases sitting between them. In germline, CDR1 is SGHRS, CDR2 YFSETQ. This CDR3 comprises 15 residues.